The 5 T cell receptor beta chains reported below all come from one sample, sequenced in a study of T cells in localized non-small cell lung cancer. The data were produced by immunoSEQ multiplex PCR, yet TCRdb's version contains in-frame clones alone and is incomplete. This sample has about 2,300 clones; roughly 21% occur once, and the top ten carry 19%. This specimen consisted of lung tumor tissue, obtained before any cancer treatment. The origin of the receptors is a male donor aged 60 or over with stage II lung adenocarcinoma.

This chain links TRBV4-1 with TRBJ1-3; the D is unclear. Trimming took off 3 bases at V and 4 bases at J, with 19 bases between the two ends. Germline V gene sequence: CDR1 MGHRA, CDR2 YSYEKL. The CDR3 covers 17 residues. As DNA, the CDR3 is TGCGCCAGCAGCCAGAACGTTCGTCTGAATTTCGGAAACACCATATATTTT. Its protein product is CASSQNVRLNFGNTIYF.

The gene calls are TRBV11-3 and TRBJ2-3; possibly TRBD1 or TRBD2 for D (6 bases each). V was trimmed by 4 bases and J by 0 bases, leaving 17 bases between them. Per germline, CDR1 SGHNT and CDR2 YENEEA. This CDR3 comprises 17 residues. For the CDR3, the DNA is TGTGCCAGCAGCTCGACAACTGGGGGGCCTAGCACAGATACGCAGTATTTT. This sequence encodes CASSSTTGGPSTDTQYF.

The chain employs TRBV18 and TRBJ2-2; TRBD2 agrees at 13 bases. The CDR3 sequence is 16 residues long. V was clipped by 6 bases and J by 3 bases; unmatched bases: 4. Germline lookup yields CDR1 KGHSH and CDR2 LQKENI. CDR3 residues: CASSGTSGAHTGELFF. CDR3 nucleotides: TGTGCCAGCTCCGGGACTAGCGGGGCCCACACCGGGGAGCTGTTTTTT. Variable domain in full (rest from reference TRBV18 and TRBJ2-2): NAGVMQNPRHLVRRRGQEARLRCSPMKGHSHVYWYRQLPEEGLKFMVYLQKENIIDESGMPKERFSAEFPKEGPSILRIQQVVRGDSAAYFCASSGTSGAHTGELFFGEGSRLTVL.

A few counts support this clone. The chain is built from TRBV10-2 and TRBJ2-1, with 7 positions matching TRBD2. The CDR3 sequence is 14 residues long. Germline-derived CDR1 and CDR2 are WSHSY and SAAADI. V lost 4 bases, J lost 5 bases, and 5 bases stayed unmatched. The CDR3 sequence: CASSGGLTHNEQFF. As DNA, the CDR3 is TGCGCCAGCAGTGGGGGACTAACCCACAATGAGCAGTTCTTC.

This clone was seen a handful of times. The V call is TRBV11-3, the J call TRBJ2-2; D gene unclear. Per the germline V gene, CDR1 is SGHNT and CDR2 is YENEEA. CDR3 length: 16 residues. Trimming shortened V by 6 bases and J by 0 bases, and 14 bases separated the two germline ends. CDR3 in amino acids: CASRGQAFANTGELFF. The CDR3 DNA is TGTGCCAGCAGAGGGCAGGCGTTCGCGAACACCGGGGAGCTGTTTTTT.